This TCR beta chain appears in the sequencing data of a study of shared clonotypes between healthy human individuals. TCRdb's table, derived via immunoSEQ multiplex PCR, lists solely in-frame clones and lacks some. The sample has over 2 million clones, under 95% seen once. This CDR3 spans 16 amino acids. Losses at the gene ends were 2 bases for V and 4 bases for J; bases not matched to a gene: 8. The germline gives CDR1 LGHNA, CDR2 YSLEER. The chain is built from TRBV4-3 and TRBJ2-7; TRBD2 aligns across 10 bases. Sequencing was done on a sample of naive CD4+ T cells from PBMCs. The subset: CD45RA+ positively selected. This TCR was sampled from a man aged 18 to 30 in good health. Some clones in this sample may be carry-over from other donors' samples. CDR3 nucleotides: TGCGCCAGCAGCCAATTTATTTCTAGCGGGAGTTACGAGCAGTACTTC. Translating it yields CASSQFISSGSYEQYF.